The present entry profiles one T cell receptor beta chain with its context. Authors' data handling: Cell counts per sample came from amplifying reference gene primers. Sequencing was performed with immunoSEQ multiplex PCR; in TCRdb, only in-frame clones are kept and a portion is missing. The V and J calls and clone size come from that table; D and trimming were worked out from the DNA. The table includes 250,000 or so clones, around 90% detected once. This sample stems from a study of blood T cell repertoires in COVID-19. Study-level background: Samples of COVID-19 (acute and convalescent) were obtained from the United States, Italy and Spain. T cells, B-cell-depleted T cells, or PBMCs provided the cDNA or gDNA that served as material.

Individuals aged roughly 18 to 95 years were recruited from 24 US areas. The sample was PBMCs or T cells enriched from blood (not recorded which). This receptor was obtained from a man aged 35 to 55 who had been exposed to COVID-19.

DNA for the CDR3: TGTGCCAGCAGCTTGGTGAGGGATTCACCCCTCCACTTT. The encoded protein is CASSLVRDSPLHF. The chain combines TRBV5-6 with TRBJ1-6; D ambiguous. The germline V and J ends were trimmed by 0 bases and 8 bases, with 6 bases remaining between them. Germline-derived CDR1 and CDR2 are SGHDT and YYEEEE. The CDR3 runs to 13 residues.